This record covers a single T cell receptor (beta chain). This sample was included in a study of lymphopenia after photon versus proton radiotherapy. Produced via immunoSEQ multiplex PCR; TCRdb's table is partial and in-frame only. Of 150,000 to 200,000 clones in the sample, 70% to 90% are singletons; the top ten hold 4% to 5%. Germline CDR1 and CDR2: MNHNY and SVGAGI (reference sequence). Trimming removed 0 bases from V and 3 bases from J, with 9 bases in between. The CDR3 is 14 amino acids. This sequence originates from a man between 50 and 59 years old with gastric cancer. The genes are TRBV6-6 and TRBJ2-7; D possibly corresponds to TRBD1 (6 bases). The sequencing here drew on peripheral blood, taken from a patient treated with photon-based radiotherapy. The CDR3 loop reads CASSYSGAGYEQYF. The CDR3 coding sequence is TGTGCCAGCAGTTACTCGGGGGCTGGCTACGAGCAGTACTTC.